Below are 19 T cell receptor beta chains sequenced from a single sample in a study of T cell responses to AZD1222 COVID-19 vaccine. The data were produced by immunoSEQ multiplex PCR, yet TCRdb's version contains in-frame clones alone and is incomplete. Found here are 100,000 to 110,000 clones, 88% of them singletons; the top ten hold 1.8%. This sample comprised peripheral blood, obtained on day 0 of AZD1222 vaccination. All receptors come from an adult in good health.

This clone has only one observation. V gene TRBV27 combines with J gene TRBJ2-7; 12 bases match TRBD2. V shed 3 bases, J shed 6 bases, and the junction held 9 bases outside the gene matches. The CDR3 covers 16 residues. Germline-derived CDR1 and CDR2 are MNHEY and SMNVEV (reference sequence). The CDR3 DNA is TGTGCCAGCAGTTTCGTTCTAGCGGGGGGGCCAGGCGAGCAGTACTTC. Translated: CASSFVLAGGPGEQYF.

The gene calls are TRBV6-2 or TRBV6-3 and TRBJ1-2, with TRBD1 matching over 9 bases. Per germline, CDR1 MNHEY and CDR2 SVGEGT. V gave up 0 bases and J gave up 8 bases; unmatched junction bases: 7. The CDR3 is 15 amino acids. The CDR3 DNA follows: TGTGCCAGCAGTTACTCTCCGGACAGGGGCGGGGGCTACACCTTC. The encoded protein is CASSYSPDRGGGYTF.

This CDR3 reads CASSFFRAVPERETQYF. The CDR3 DNA follows: TGTGCCAGCAGTTTTTTCCGGGCGGTCCCCGAGCGAGAGACCCAGTACTTC. V is TRBV28 and J is TRBJ2-5; D uncertain. CDR1 is MDHEN, CDR2 SYDVKM, per germline. The CDR3 totals 17 residues. Trimming took off 3 bases at V and 4 bases at J, with 21 bases between the two ends.

J is TRBJ1-4 and V is TRBV5-5; TRBD1 aligns across 11 bases. The germline V gene encodes CDR1 SGHKS and CDR2 YYEKEE (reference sequence). CDR3 length equals 15 residues. V was clipped by 0 bases and J by 5 bases; unmatched bases: 0. The CDR3 region is CASSLGDRGNEKLFF. DNA of the CDR3: TGTGCCAGCAGCTTGGGGGACAGGGGGAATGAAAAACTGTTTTTT.

V gene TRBV5-6 combines with J gene TRBJ2-2, with a tentative D call TRBD1 (6 bases). V was trimmed by 2 bases and J by 5 bases, leaving 19 bases between them. The length of the CDR3 is 17 residues. Germline lookup yields CDR1 SGHDT and CDR2 YYEEEE. CDR3 region: CASSFFFLSGDTGELFF. CDR3 nucleotides: TGTGCCAGCAGCTTTTTCTTTTTGTCAGGGGATACCGGGGAGCTGTTTTTT.

The chain is built from TRBV27 and TRBJ2-3, with TRBD1 matching over 8 bases. The V and J ends lost 3 bases and 2 bases, in that order; junction bases with no gene match: 7. CDR1 is MNHEY and CDR2 is SMNVEV in the germline V gene (reference sequence). This CDR3 is built from 16 residues. The CDR3 is CASSFLGTGPTDTQYF. The DNA for the CDR3 is TGTGCCAGCAGTTTCCTCGGGACAGGCCCCACAGATACGCAGTATTTT.

V is TRBV19 and J is TRBJ2-1; 10 bases map to TRBD2. This CDR3 is 16 amino acids long. V lost 6 bases and J lost 3; bases outside the gene matches: 8. Germline CDR1 LNHDA, CDR2 SQIVND (reference sequence). CDR3 amino acids: CASRDSSGSGYNEQFF. The CDR3 DNA is TGTGCCAGTAGGGACTCTAGCGGGAGCGGCTACAATGAGCAGTTCTTC.

The table lists this clone with many counts. This chain uses TRBV29-1 with TRBJ2-7; D is unresolved. There are 10 residues in the CDR3. Germline loops: CDR1 SQVTM, CDR2 ANQGSEA. V was pared by 4 bases and J by 7 bases, with 8 bases between. The DNA of the CDR3 is TGCAGCGTTGGGGGAAAGGAGCAGTACTTC. This sequence encodes CSVGGKEQYF.

V and J are TRBV7-9 and TRBJ1-1, with 7 bases aligning to TRBD1. The CDR3 loop spans 15 amino acids. Per germline, CDR1 SEHNR and CDR2 FQNEAQ (reference sequence). The V and J ends lost 4 bases and 8 bases, in that order; junction bases with no gene match: 13. The chain's CDR3 is CASSSFVGQVAEAFF. DNA of the CDR3: TGTGCCAGCAGCTCGTTTGTAGGACAGGTCGCGGAAGCTTTCTTT.

This chain connects TRBV11-3 to TRBJ2-7; TRBD2 matches at 11 bases. The CDR3 runs 15 residues. The J segment lost 2 bases and the V segment lost 2 bases, leaving 2 bases of the junction unmatched. CDR1 is SGHNT, CDR2 YENEEA, per germline. The CDR3 loop reads CASSLKTSGAYEQYF. As DNA, the CDR3 is TGTGCCAGCAGCTTAAAGACTAGCGGGGCCTACGAGCAGTACTTC.

This chain links TRBV6-2 or TRBV6-3 with TRBJ2-3; the D gene is possibly TRBD1 (6 bases). Per germline, CDR1 MNHEY and CDR2 SVGEGT. The V and J ends lost 5 bases and 2 bases respectively, with 17 bases between them. This CDR3 spans 16 amino acids. CDR3 sequence (DNA): TGTGCCAGCAGTACTGGGACATGGGTCCCCACAGATACGCAGTATTTT. Its protein is CASSTGTWVPTDTQYF.

This clone occurred a few times. The chain carries TRBV3-1 (or the pseudogene TRBV3-2) and TRBJ2-1; 7 bases fit TRBD1. The CDR3 is made up of 16 amino acids. Germline values: CDR1 LGHDT, CDR2 YNNKEL (reference sequence). Trimming at V came to 3 bases and at J to 6 bases, leaving 11 bases not matched to a gene. The CDR3 DNA sequence: TGTGCCAGCAGCCATGGACAGGATAAAGGGTGCAATGAGCAGTTCTTC. Translated, it gives CASSHGQDKGCNEQFF.

The chain joins TRBV18 to TRBJ1-1; 7 positions match TRBD1. CDR3 length: 12 amino acids. The ends lost 6 bases at V and 8 bases at J; junction bases unmatched: 6. Germline CDR1 KGHSH, CDR2 LQKENI. The CDR3 DNA is TGTGCCAGCTCCCCCTTACAGGGGGAAGCTTTCTTT. As protein: CASSPLQGEAFF. Using reference TRBV18 and TRBJ1-1 for the parts outside the CDR3, the full variable domain is NAGVMQNPRHLVRRRGQEARLRCSPMKGHSHVYWYRQLPEEGLKFMVYLQKENIIDESGMPKERFSAEFPKEGPSILRIQQVVRGDSAAYFCASSPLQGEAFFGQGTRLTVV.

In this sample, this clone turned up once. This chain joins TRBV6-2 or TRBV6-3 and TRBJ1-2; D is uncertain. V was trimmed by 2 bases and J by 0 bases, leaving 13 bases between them. The CDR3 extends over 16 amino acids. Germline V gene data show CDR1 as MNHEY and CDR2 as SVGEGT. The CDR3 is CASSYVEGRSNYGYTF. DNA for the CDR3: TGTGCCAGCAGTTACGTCGAGGGTCGATCTAACTATGGCTACACCTTC.

The genes are TRBV2 and TRBJ2-1; D is unclear. This CDR3 comprises 13 residues. Looked up from germline, CDR1 is SNHLY and CDR2 is FYNNEI. Trimming took off 7 bases at V and 12 bases at J, with 19 bases between the two ends. For the CDR3, the DNA is TGTGCCAGCAATCTACAAGTCGGTAGTGGGCAGTTCTTC. It translates to CASNLQVGSGQFF.

This clone was counted a single time. The CDR3 region is CASSTDPLGGGYGYTF. The DNA of the CDR3 is TGTGCCAGCAGTACCGACCCACTAGGGGGCGGGTATGGCTACACCTTC. V gene TRBV28 combines with J gene TRBJ1-2; 7 bases are shared with TRBD1. Germline CDR1 is MDHEN and CDR2 is SYDVKM. The CDR3 spans 16 residues. Unmatched junction bases numbered 14, after V lost 5 bases and J lost 5 bases.

The chain recombines TRBV6-1 with TRBJ2-1; weak D call: TRBD1 (6 bases). The CDR3 sequence is 14 residues long. The V end was cut by 0 bases, the J end by 10 bases, with 13 bases between. Germline CDR1 reads MNHNS; CDR2 reads SASEGT. The CDR3 here is CASSEARGYSEQFF. The CDR3 nucleotides are TGTGCCAGCAGTGAAGCGAGGGGGTACTCGGAGCAGTTCTTC.

The chain has TRBV9 and TRBJ2-3, with 7 bases that match TRBD2. Per the germline V gene, CDR1 is SGDLS and CDR2 is YYNGEE. Trimming removed 4 bases from V and 1 base from J; junction bases left unmatched: 9. The CDR3 contains 16 residues. Here the CDR3 reads CASSQRLADRTDTQYF. CDR3 coding DNA: TGTGCCAGCAGCCAACGACTAGCCGACCGCACAGATACGCAGTATTTT. Full variable domain (remainder filled in from reference TRBV9 and TRBJ2-3): DSGVTQTPKHLITATGQRVTLRCSPRSGDLSVYWYQQSLDQGLQFLIQYYNGEERAKGNILERFSAQQFPDLHSELNLSSLELGDSALYFCASSQRLADRTDTQYFGPGTRLTVL.

This clone has more than one count but fewer than ten. The chain carries TRBV19 and TRBJ1-1; no clear D gene. Deletions cut 3 bases from V and 4 bases from J, with 6 bases between. This CDR3 is 12 amino acids long. Germline CDR1 reads LNHDA; CDR2 reads SQIVND (reference sequence). The CDR3 nucleotides read TGTGCCAGTAGTATTGCCCGCACTGAAGCTTTCTTT. This codes for CASSIARTEAFF. The variable domain in full, completed from reference TRBV19 and TRBJ1-1, reads DGGITQSPKYLFRKEGQNVTLSCEQNLNHDAMYWYRQDPGQGLRLIYYSQIVNDFQKGDIAEGYSVSREKKESFPLTVTSAQKNPTAFYLCASSIARTEAFFGQGTRLTVV.